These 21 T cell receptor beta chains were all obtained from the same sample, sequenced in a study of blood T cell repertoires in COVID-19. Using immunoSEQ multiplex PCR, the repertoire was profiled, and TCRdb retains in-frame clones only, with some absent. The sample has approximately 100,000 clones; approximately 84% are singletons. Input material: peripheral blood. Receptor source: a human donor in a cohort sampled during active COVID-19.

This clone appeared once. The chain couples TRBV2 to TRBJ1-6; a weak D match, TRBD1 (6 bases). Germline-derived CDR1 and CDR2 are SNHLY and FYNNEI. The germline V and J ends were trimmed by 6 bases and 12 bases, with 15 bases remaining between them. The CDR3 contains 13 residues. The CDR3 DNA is TGTGCCAGCAGGAACCGGGACACTGGACCCCTCCACTTT. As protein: CASRNRDTGPLHF.

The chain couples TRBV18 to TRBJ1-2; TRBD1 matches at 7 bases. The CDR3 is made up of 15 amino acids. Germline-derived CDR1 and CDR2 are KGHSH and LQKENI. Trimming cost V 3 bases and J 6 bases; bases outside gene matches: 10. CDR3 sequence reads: CASSPEQGTSDGYTF. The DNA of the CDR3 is TGTGCCAGCTCACCTGAACAGGGGACGTCGGATGGCTACACCTTC.

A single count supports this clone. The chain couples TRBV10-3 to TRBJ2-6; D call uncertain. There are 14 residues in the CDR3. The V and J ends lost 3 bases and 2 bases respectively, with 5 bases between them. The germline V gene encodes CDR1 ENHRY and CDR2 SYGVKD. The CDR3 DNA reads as TGTGCCATCAGTGACGGTCCTGGGGCCAACGTCCTGACTTTC. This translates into CAISDGPGANVLTF.

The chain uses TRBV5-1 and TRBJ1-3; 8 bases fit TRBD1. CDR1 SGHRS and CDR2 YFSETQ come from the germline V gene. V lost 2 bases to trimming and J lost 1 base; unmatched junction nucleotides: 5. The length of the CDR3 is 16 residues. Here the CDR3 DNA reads TGCGCCAGCAGCTTATCGCAGGGGGCTTCTGGAAACACCATATATTTT. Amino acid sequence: CASSLSQGASGNTIYF.

The CDR3 region is CASSLLGLAGLGELFF. The CDR3, as DNA: TGTGCCAGCAGCTTGTTGGGACTAGCGGGGCTCGGGGAGCTGTTTTTT. The rearrangement uses TRBV5-4 and TRBJ2-2; 13 bases line up with TRBD2. The CDR3 spans 16 residues. The trim removed 1 base at V and 7 bases at J, leaving 4 bases unmatched. Per germline, CDR1 SGHNT and CDR2 YYREEE (reference sequence). Combining the CDR3 with reference TRBV5-4 and TRBJ2-2 gives the whole variable domain ETGVTQSPTHLIKTRGQQVTLRCSSQSGHNTVSWYQQALGQGPQFIFQYYREEENGRGNFPPRFSGLQFPNYSSELNVNALELDDSALYLCASSLLGLAGLGELFFGEGSRLTVL.

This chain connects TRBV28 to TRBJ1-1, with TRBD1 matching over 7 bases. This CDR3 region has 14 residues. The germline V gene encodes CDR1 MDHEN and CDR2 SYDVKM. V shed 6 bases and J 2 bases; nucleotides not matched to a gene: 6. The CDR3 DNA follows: TGTGCCAGCAGCTCTGGACAGGCAAACACTGAAGCTTTCTTT. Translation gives CASSSGQANTEAFF.

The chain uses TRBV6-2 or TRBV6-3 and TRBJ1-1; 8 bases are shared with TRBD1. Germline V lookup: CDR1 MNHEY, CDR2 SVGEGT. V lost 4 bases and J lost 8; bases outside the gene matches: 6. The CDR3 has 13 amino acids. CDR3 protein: CASSFLRQGEAFF. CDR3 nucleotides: TGTGCCAGCAGTTTCTTGCGACAGGGGGAAGCTTTCTTT.

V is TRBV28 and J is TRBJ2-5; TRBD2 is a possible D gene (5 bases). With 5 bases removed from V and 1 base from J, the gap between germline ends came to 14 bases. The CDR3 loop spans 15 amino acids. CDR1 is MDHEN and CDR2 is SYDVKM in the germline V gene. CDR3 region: CASSRAGPTQETQYF. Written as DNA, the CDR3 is TGTGCCAGCAGTCGCGCGGGCCCTACCCAAGAGACCCAGTACTTC.

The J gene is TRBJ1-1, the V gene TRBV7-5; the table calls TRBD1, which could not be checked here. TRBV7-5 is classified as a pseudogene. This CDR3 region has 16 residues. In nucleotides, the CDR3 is TGTGTCAGAAGCCCCACCCAAGACAGGGGAGGAACTGAAGCTTTCTTT. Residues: CVRSPTQDRGGTEAFF.

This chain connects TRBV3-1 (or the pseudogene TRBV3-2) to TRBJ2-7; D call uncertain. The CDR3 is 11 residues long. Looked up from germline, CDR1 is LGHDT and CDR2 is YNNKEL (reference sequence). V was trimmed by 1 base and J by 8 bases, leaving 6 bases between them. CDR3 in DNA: TGTGCCAGCAGCCAAGGCGCTAAGCAGTACTTC. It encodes CASSQGAKQYF.

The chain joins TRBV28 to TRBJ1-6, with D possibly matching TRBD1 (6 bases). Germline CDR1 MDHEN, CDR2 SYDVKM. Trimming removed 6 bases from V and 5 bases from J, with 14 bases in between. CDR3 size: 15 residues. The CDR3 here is CASRPAGVNNSPLHF. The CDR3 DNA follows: TGTGCCAGCAGGCCGGCAGGGGTCAATAATTCACCCCTCCACTTT.

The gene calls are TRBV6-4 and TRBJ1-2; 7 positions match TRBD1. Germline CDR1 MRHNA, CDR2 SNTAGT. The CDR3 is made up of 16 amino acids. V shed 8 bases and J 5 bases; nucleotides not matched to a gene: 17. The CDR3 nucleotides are TGTGCCAGCGGTGCCCGACAGGGCATCGGACCGTATGGCTACACCTTC. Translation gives CASGARQGIGPYGYTF.

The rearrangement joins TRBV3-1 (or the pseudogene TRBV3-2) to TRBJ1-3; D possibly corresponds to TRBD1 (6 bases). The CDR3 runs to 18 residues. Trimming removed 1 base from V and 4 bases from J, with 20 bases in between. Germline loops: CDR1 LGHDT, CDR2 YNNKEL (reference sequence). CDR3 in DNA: TGTGCCAGCAGCCAAGGCTATTTTGGCAGGGGTACCGGAAACACCATATATTTT. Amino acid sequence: CASSQGYFGRGTGNTIYF.

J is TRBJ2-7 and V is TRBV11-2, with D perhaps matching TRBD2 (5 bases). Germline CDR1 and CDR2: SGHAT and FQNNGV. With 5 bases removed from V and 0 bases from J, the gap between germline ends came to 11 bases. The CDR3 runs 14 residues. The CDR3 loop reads CASSQQAGSYEQYF. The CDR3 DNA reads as TGTGCCAGCAGCCAGCAGGCGGGCTCCTACGAGCAGTACTTC. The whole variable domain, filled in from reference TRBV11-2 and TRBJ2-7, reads EAGVAQSPRYKIIEKRQSVAFWCNPISGHATLYWYQQILGQGPKLLIQFQNNGVVDDSQLPKDRFSAERLKGVDSTLKIQPAKLEDSAVYLCASSQQAGSYEQYFGPGTRLTVT.

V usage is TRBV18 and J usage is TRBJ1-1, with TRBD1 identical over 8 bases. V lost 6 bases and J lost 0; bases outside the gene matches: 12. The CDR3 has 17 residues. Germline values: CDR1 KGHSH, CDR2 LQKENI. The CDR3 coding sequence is TGTGCCAGCTCCCGGGACAGGAGTCTCAGAATGAACACTGAAGCTTTCTTT. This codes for CASSRDRSLRMNTEAFF.

The DNA for the CDR3 is TGTGCCAGCAGCTGGCGGGGGACAAGCGACCCCCAGTACTTC. This codes for CASSWRGTSDPQYF. This chain connects TRBV7-9 to TRBJ2-5, with D perhaps TRBD2 (7 bases). CDR1 SEHNR and CDR2 FQNEAQ come from the germline V gene (reference sequence). The CDR3 is 14 residues long. V lost 4 bases and J lost 9, with 18 bases in between.

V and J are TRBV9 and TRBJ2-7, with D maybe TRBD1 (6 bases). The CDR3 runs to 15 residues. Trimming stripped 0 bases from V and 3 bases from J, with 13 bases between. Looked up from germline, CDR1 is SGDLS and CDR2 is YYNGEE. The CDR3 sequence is CASSVAQGSLYEQYF. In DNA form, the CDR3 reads TGTGCCAGCAGCGTAGCACAGGGAAGTCTCTACGAGCAGTACTTC.

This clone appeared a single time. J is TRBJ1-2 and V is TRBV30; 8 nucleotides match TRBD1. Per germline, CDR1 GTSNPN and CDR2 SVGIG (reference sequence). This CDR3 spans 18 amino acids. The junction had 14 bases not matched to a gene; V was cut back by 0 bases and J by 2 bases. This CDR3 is CAWSVLPRTGYGNYGYTF. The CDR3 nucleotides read TGTGCCTGGAGTGTACTCCCTAGGACAGGGTACGGGAACTATGGCTACACCTTC.

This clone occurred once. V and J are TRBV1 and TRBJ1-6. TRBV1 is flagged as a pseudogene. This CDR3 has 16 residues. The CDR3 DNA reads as TGCACCAGCAGCCAAGGGGTTGGGGGGTACGGTTCACCCCTCCACTTT. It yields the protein CTSSQGVGGYGSPLHF.

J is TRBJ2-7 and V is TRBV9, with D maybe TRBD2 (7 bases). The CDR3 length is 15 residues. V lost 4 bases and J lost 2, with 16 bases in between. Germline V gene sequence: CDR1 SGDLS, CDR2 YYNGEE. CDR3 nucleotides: TGTGCCAGCAGCTGGGGGGCGGGGGATCCCTACGAGCAGTACTTC. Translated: CASSWGAGDPYEQYF.

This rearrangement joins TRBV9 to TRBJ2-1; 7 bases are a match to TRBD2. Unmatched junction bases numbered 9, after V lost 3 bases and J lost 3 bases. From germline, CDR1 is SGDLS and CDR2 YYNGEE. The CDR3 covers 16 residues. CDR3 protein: CASSAEGSSGYNEQFF. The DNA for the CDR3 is TGTGCCAGCAGCGCGGAGGGTTCTAGCGGCTACAATGAGCAGTTCTTC.